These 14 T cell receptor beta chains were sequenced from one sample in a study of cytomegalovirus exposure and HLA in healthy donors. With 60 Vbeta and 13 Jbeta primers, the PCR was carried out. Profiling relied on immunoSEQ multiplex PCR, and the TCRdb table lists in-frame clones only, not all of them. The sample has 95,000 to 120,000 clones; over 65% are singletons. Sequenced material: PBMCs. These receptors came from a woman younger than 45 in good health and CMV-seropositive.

For the CDR3, the DNA is TGTGCCAGCACCCCACAGGCGAACACTGAAGCTTTCTTT. As protein: CASTPQANTEAFF. The chain recombines TRBV2 with TRBJ1-1; maybe TRBD1 (5 bases). Trimming cost V 7 bases and J 1 base, with 10 bases left between them. CDR3 length equals 13 residues. Germline values: CDR1 SNHLY, CDR2 FYNNEI.

The CDR3 nucleotides are TGTGCCAGCAGGGACCCCGAGGGCACTGAAGCTTTCTTT. As protein: CASRDPEGTEAFF. The genes are TRBV21-1 and TRBJ1-1. TRBV21-1 is flagged as a pseudogene. The CDR3 is 13 amino acids.

Here the CDR3 DNA reads TGTGCCAGTAGTCCCCTCGACTGGAACACCGGGGAGCTGTTTTTT. Its translation is CASSPLDWNTGELFF. The chain has TRBV19 and TRBJ2-2, with D unresolved. Germline assignment: CDR1 LNHDA and CDR2 SQIVND (reference sequence). This CDR3 is 15 amino acids long. Trimming removed 5 bases at V and 1 base at J, with 11 bases between.

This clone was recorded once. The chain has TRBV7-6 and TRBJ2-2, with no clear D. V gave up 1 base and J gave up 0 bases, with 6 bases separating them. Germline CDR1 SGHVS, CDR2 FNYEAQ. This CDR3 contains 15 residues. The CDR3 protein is CASSLDLANTGELFF. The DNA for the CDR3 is TGTGCCAGCAGCTTAGATCTAGCGAACACCGGGGAGCTGTTTTTT.

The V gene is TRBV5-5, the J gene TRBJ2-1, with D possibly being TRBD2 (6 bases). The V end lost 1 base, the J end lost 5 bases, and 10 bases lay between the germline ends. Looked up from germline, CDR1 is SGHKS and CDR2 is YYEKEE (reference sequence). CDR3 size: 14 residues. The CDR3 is CASSLLATHNEQFF. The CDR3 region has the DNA TGTGCCAGCAGCTTGCTAGCGACCCACAATGAGCAGTTCTTC.

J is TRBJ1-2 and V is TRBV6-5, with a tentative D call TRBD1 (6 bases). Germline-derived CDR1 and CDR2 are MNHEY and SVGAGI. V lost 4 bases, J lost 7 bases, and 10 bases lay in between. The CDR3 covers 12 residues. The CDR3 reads CASSFVGGGYTF. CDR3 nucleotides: TGTGCCAGCAGTTTTGTAGGGGGTGGCTACACCTTC.

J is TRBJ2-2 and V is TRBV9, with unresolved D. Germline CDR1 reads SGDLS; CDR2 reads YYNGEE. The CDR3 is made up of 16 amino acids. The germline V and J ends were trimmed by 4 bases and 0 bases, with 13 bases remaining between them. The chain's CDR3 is CASSLGWAANTGELFF. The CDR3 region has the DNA TGTGCCAGCAGCCTTGGGTGGGCCGCGAACACCGGGGAGCTGTTTTTT.

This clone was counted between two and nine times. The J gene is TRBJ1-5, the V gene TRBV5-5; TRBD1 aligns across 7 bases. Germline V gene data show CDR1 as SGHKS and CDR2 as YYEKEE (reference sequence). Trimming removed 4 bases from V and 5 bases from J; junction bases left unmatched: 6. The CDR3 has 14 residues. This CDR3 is CASSQGGEYQPQHF. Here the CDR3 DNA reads TGTGCCAGCAGCCAGGGGGGAGAGTATCAGCCCCAGCATTTT.

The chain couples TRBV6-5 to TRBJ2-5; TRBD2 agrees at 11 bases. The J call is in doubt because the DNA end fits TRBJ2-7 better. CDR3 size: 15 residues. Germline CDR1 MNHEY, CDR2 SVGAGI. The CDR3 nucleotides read TGTGCCAGCACCACTGGGACTAGCGGTACTGACGAGCAGTACTTC. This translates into CASTTGTSGTDEQYF.

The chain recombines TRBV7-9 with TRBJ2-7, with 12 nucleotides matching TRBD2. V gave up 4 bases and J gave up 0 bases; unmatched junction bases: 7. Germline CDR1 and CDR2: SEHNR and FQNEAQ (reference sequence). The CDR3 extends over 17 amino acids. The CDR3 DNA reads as TGTGCCAGCAGCTCCGGGACTAGCGGGTACCTCTCCTACGAGCAGTACTTC. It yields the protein CASSSGTSGYLSYEQYF.

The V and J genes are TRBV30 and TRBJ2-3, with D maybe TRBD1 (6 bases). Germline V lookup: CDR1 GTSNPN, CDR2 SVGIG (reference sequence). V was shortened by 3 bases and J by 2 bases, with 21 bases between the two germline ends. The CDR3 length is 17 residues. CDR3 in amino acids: CAWSLGIIPGATDTQYF. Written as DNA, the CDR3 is TGTGCCTGGAGCCTGGGGATTATACCAGGGGCCACAGATACGCAGTATTTT. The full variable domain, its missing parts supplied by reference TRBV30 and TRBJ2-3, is SQTIHQWPATLVQPVGSPLSLECTVEGTSNPNLYWYRQAAGRGLQLLFYSVGIGQISSEVPQNLSASRPQDRQFILSSKKLLLSDSGFYLCAWSLGIIPGATDTQYFGPGTRLTVL.

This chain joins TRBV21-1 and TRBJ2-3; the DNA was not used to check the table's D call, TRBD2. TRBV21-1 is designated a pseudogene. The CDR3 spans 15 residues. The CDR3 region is CASSKDYRHTDTQYF. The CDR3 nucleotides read TGTGCCAGCAGCAAAGACTATCGCCACACAGATACGCAGTATTTT.

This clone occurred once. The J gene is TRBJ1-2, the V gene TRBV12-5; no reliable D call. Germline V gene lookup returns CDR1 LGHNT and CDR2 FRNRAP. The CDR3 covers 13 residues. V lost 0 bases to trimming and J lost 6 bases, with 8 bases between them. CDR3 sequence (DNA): TGTGCTAGTGGTTTGGTCTTGGCAAATGGCTACACCTTC. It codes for CASGLVLANGYTF.

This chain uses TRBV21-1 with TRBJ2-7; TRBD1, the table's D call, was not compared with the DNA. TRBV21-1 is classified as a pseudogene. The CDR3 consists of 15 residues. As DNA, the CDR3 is TGTGCCAGCAGCAAGAGGGGACAGGGCTCCCACGAGCAGTACTTC. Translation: CASSKRGQGSHEQYF.